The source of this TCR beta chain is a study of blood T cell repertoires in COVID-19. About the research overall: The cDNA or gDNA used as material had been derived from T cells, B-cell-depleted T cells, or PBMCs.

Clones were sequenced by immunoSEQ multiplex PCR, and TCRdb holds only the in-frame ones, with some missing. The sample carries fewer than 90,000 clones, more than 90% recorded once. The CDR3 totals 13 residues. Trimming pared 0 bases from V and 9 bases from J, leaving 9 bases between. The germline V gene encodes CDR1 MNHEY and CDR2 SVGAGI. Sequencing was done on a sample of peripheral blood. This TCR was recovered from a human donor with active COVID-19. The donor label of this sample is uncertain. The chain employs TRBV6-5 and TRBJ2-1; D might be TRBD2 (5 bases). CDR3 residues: CASSYSRVGEQFF. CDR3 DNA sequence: TGTGCCAGCAGTTACTCGCGGGTGGGTGAGCAGTTCTTC.